Listed below are T cell receptor beta chains from one sample, sequenced in a study of T cells after yellow fever vaccination. One entry per CDR3 protein results from TCRdb running MiXCR on the 5' RACE reads. Of some 390,000 distinct CDR3 sequences in the sample, over 15% were seen once. The sample was PBMCs, taken before the yellow fever booster vaccination. Receptors were obtained from a man between 18 and 29 years old who received the YFV17D yellow fever vaccine. CDR3s include the opening cysteine and the closing phenylalanine or tryptophan. The D gene is left open where the match is weak. Some rows mark clone size as missing; the rest say once, few, many or name a class of expanded clone.

many	TRBV20-1	NA	TRBJ2-5	TGCAGTGCTGGCCCGGGGGAGACCCAGTACTTC	CSAGPGETQYF
few	TRBV20-1	NA	TRBJ1-1	TGCAGTGCTAGGAGGGGGGGCAACACTGAAGCTTTCTTT	CSARRGGNTEAFF
NA	TRBV20-1	TRBD1	TRBJ2-1	TGCAGTGCTAGTGGGGACGGACAGGGTACCAATGAGCAGTTCTTC	CSASGDGQGTNEQFF
NA	TRBV29-1	NA	TRBJ2-3	TGCAGCGTTGTGGGCGGGCTCACAGATACGCAGTATTTT	CSVVGGLTDTQYF
NA	TRBV3-1	TRBD2	TRBJ2-3	TGTGCCAGCAGCCAAGGTCGGACTAGCGGGGGGGCCTTCCGGCAGTATTTT	CASSQGRTSGGAFRQYF
few	TRBV7-9	TRBD1	TRBJ2-2	TGTGCCAGCAGCCCCATCGAACAGGGGTTTGCCGGGGAGCTGTTTTTT	CASSPIEQGFAGELFF
few	TRBV7-3	NA	TRBJ2-2	TGTGCCAGCAGCTTCAGTCCCACCCGGGACACCGGGGAGCTGTTTTTT	CASSFSPTRDTGELFF
NA	TRBV3-1	NA	TRBJ2-1	TGTGCCAGCAGCCGACGGAGCCTAGTTCGCTACAATGAGCAGTTCTTC	CASSRRSLVRYNEQFF
NA	TRBV7-9	TRBD1	TRBJ2-5	TGTGCCAGCAGCTTAGGGGACAGGGGTCCCCAAGAGACCCAGTACTTC	CASSLGDRGPQETQYF
many	TRBV10-2	TRBD2	TRBJ2-3	TGCGCCAGCAGTGAGAACGGGGGGGCCCATACGCAGTATTTT	CASSENGGAHTQYF
NA	TRBV20-1	NA	TRBJ2-3	TGCAGTGCGGGACAGCGGGCCACAGATACGCAGTATTTT	CSAGQRATDTQYF
NA	TRBV14	NA	TRBJ1-4	TGTGCCAGCAGCCAAGTGTCGTGGGGCCGCTGGCGTGAAAAACTGTTTTTT	CASSQVSWGRWREKLFF
NA	TRBV4-3	NA	TRBJ2-7	TGCGCCAGCAGCCAAGAGTTAGGGAGTACCCTCTCCTACGAGCAGTACTTC	CASSQELGSTLSYEQYF
many	TRBV25-1	NA	TRBJ2-1	TGTGCCAGCAGTGGACATTCCGAGGGGCCCTACAATGAGCAGTTCTTC	CASSGHSEGPYNEQFF
NA	TRBV4-3	NA	TRBJ2-3	TGCGCCAGCAGCCAGGGTGTCCTTAGCACAGATACGCAGTATTTT	CASSQGVLSTDTQYF
few	TRBV7-9	NA	TRBJ2-2	TGTGCCAGCAGCCTCCCAGACGAAAAGTTTAGCGGGGAGCTGTTTTTT	CASSLPDEKFSGELFF
NA	TRBV5-1	NA	TRBJ1-2	TGCGCCAGCAGCTTGGAGGCAGGCGGTTATGGCTACACCTTC	CASSLEAGGYGYTF
few	TRBV4-3	NA	TRBJ2-2	TGCGCCAGCAGCCCGGGTTGGGAGAACACCGGGGAGCTGTTTTTT	CASSPGWENTGELFF
few	TRBV6-5	TRBD1	TRBJ2-7	TGTGCCAGCAGTTTTGACAGGGGGCTATACTCCTACGAGCAGTACTTC	CASSFDRGLYSYEQYF
many	TRBV7-3	TRBD2	TRBJ2-1	TGTGCCAGCAGCTTGGGCGGGGGGTCTTACAATGAGCAGTTCTTC	CASSLGGGSYNEQFF
few	TRBV7-6	TRBD1	TRBJ2-7	TGTGCCAGCAGCCCCGCTGGACAGGGTATCTACCACGAGCAGTACTTC	CASSPAGQGIYHEQYF
few	TRBV12-3/TRBV12-4	NA	TRBJ2-1	TGTGCCAGCAGTCCCCGATCGATGAAATACAATGAGCAGTTCTTC	CASSPRSMKYNEQFF
NA	TRBV6-4	NA	TRBJ1-4	TGTGCCAGCAGTCAACGAGCAAGTCGGGATGAAAAACTGTTTTTT	CASSQRASRDEKLFF
few	TRBV4-1	TRBD1	TRBJ2-5	TGCGCCAGCAGCCAAGCCCCGGGACAGCAAGAGACCCAGTACTTC	CASSQAPGQQETQYF
NA	TRBV6-1	NA	TRBJ2-5	TGTGCCAGCAGTGAAACAACAGAGACCCAGTACTTC	CASSETTETQYF
many	TRBV9	NA	TRBJ2-1	TGTGCCAGCAGCGTGGCGGGCTCCTACAATGAGCAGTTCTTC	CASSVAGSYNEQFF
NA	TRBV10-3	TRBD2	TRBJ2-5	TGTGCCATCAGTGGGACTAGTGGTGAGACCCAGTACTTC	CAISGTSGETQYF
medium-sized	TRBV12-3/TRBV12-4	TRBD1	TRBJ1-6	TGTGCCAGCAGTTTTTTGGGACAGGGAAATTCACCCCTCCACTTT	CASSFLGQGNSPLHF
few	TRBV6-5	TRBD1	TRBJ2-3	TGTGCCAGCAGTTACTCAGGAGGGACAGGGGGCACAGATACGCAGTATTTT	CASSYSGGTGGTDTQYF
NA	TRBV5-1	NA	TRBJ2-1	TGCGCCAGCAGCTTGGGAATGGCGGACTACAATGAGCAGTTCTTC	CASSLGMADYNEQFF
NA	TRBV4-3	NA	TRBJ1-5	TGCGCCAGCAGCCAAGAGAGAGGGGGAATTTGGGGCAATCAGCCCCAGCATTTT	CASSQERGGIWGNQPQHF
NA	TRBV6-5	NA	TRBJ2-7	TGTGCCAGCAGAATCTGGGACGGCTACGAGCAGTACTTC	CASRIWDGYEQYF
NA	TRBV6-5	NA	TRBJ1-6	TGTGCCAGCAGTTACGGGGGGATCAATTCACCCCTCCACTTT	CASSYGGINSPLHF
few	TRBV20-1	NA	TRBJ1-1	TGCAGTGCTAGAAAGGTATTCACTGAAGCTTTCTTT	CSARKVFTEAFF
NA	TRBV20-1	NA	TRBJ2-4	TGCAGTGCTAGAGATGGGGGGACGAAAGCCAAAAACATTCAGTACTTC	CSARDGGTKAKNIQYF
NA	TRBV18	NA	TRBJ1-2	TGTGCCAGCTCACCGACAAAGGACTATGGCTACACCTTC	CASSPTKDYGYTF
NA	TRBV20-1	NA	TRBJ1-2	TGCAGTGCTAGAGTTAACGAAGACTATGGCTACACCTTC	CSARVNEDYGYTF
few	TRBV27	TRBD2	TRBJ2-5	TGTGCCAGCACGGGCTGGCGGGGGGGCTTGGAGACCCAGTACTTC	CASTGWRGGLETQYF
NA	TRBV4-1	NA	TRBJ1-1	TGCGCCAGCAGCCAAGATGTAGGGGCTGACACTGAAGCTTTCTTT	CASSQDVGADTEAFF
NA	TRBV5-1	NA	TRBJ2-5	TGCGCCAGCAGCTCTTCGGTCCAAGAGACCCAGTACTTC	CASSSSVQETQYF
NA	TRBV28	NA	TRBJ2-6	TGTGCCAGCAGTCCGCTGCACTCTGGGGCCAACGTCCTGACTTTC	CASSPLHSGANVLTF
NA	TRBV5-1	TRBD1	TRBJ1-6	TGCGCCAGCAGCTGGACAGGGGGCGAGACACCCCTCCACTTT	CASSWTGGETPLHF
many	TRBV7-8	NA	TRBJ2-4	TGTGCCAGCAGCTTGTCCGTCCGGGGGGCCAAAAACATTCAGTACTTC	CASSLSVRGAKNIQYF
few	TRBV27	TRBD2	TRBJ2-2	TGTGCCAGCAGGAGACTAGCTTCCACCGGGGAGCTGTTTTTT	CASRRLASTGELFF
few	TRBV20-1	NA	TRBJ1-4	TGCAGTGGGGCCTCCAATGAAAAACTGTTTTTT	CSGASNEKLFF
many	TRBV12-3/TRBV12-4	NA	TRBJ2-2	TGTGCCAGCAGTCCCCAGGGGCGGGAACTGTTTTTT	CASSPQGRELFF
NA	TRBV4-3	NA	TRBJ2-3	TGCGCCAGCAGCCAAGATGACAGCCGGGATACGCAGTATTTT	CASSQDDSRDTQYF
few	TRBV3-1	NA	TRBJ2-2	TGTGCCAGCAGCCGAGAAAAGCAGGGGAAACCCGGGGAGCTGTTTTTT	CASSREKQGKPGELFF
NA	TRBV6-5	TRBD2	TRBJ2-1	TGTGCCAGCAGTTTAAGTAGCGGGGGTCAAAAGCAGTTCTTC	CASSLSSGGQKQFF
NA	TRBV5-1	NA	TRBJ2-4	TGCGCCAGCCGTGATGAGGGGCCGGTCATTCAGTACTTC	CASRDEGPVIQYF